These 13 T cell receptor beta chains came from one sample sequenced in a study of cytomegalovirus exposure and HLA in healthy donors. The method was immunoSEQ multiplex PCR; TCRdb's version includes in-frame clones alone and lacks a portion of them. The sample consists of approximately 270,000 clones, less than 90% of them appearing once. The sequencing input was PBMCs. The receptors originated from a man younger than 30 in good health and CMV-seropositive.

The chain is built from TRBV2 and TRBJ2-5, with D possibly being TRBD2 (7 bases). Trimming pared 7 bases from V and 4 bases from J, leaving 13 bases between. The CDR3 has 13 residues. Germline loops: CDR1 SNHLY, CDR2 FYNNEI. The CDR3 sequence is CASTEGGGETQYF. The DNA of the CDR3 is TGTGCCAGCACGGAGGGAGGGGGAGAGACCCAGTACTTC.

The sample holds one count of this clone. The chain's CDR3 is CASSIGTSGDTQYF. CDR3 in DNA: TGTGCCAGTAGTATCGGGACTAGCGGAGATACGCAGTATTTT. The chain employs TRBV19 and TRBJ2-3; 11 bases match TRBD2. The CDR3 is 14 amino acids. V was clipped by 3 bases and J by 5 bases; unmatched bases: 1. CDR1 is LNHDA and CDR2 is SQIVND in the germline V gene (reference sequence).

Written as DNA, the CDR3 is TGCAGCGTTGAACATAACCAGGGAACTGAAGCTTTCTTT. Its translation is CSVEHNQGTEAFF. This chain connects TRBV29-1 to TRBJ1-1; D is possibly TRBD1 (5 bases). Germline loops: CDR1 SQVTM, CDR2 ANQGSEA. CDR3 length: 13 amino acids. Trimming shortened V by 2 bases and J by 5 bases, and 12 bases separated the two germline ends.

The chain employs TRBV6-5 and TRBJ1-1; D not resolved. With 4 bases removed from V and 8 bases from J, the gap between germline ends came to 17 bases. From germline, CDR1 is MNHEY and CDR2 SVGAGI. CDR3 length: 14 residues. The DNA of the CDR3 is TGTGCCAGCAGTTCCCCACTGAGGCCCTGGGAAGCTTTCTTT. Its translation: CASSSPLRPWEAFF.

This chain joins TRBV6-5 and TRBJ2-7; 8 nucleotides agree with TRBD2. Germline V gives CDR1 MNHEY, CDR2 SVGAGI. The trim removed 6 bases at V and 7 bases at J, leaving 14 bases unmatched. The CDR3 consists of 15 residues. Here the CDR3 DNA reads TGTGCCAGCAGCCCCGAAGCGGGAGCTCTTAGGGAGCAGTACTTC. Protein: CASSPEAGALREQYF.

This chain uses TRBV7-9 with TRBJ1-5; the D is unclear. With 4 bases removed from V and 4 bases from J, the gap between germline ends came to 8 bases. In germline, CDR1 is SEHNR, CDR2 FQNEAQ (reference sequence). This CDR3 is built from 13 residues. The CDR3 reads CASSSGRNQPQHF. In nucleotides, the CDR3 is TGTGCCAGCAGCTCAGGCCGGAATCAGCCCCAGCATTTT. The whole variable domain, filled in from reference TRBV7-9 and TRBJ1-5, reads DTGVSQNPRHKITKRGQNVTFRCDPISEHNRLYWYRQTLGQGPEFLTYFQNEAQLEKSRLLSDRFSAERPKGSFSTLEIQRTEQGDSAMYLCASSSGRNQPQHFGDGTRLSIL.

The chain is built from TRBV2 and TRBJ1-2, with D uncertain. Deletions cut 6 bases from V and 10 bases from J, with 12 bases between. The V gene's germline CDR1 is SNHLY and CDR2 FYNNEI. This CDR3 is built from 11 residues. The chain's CDR3 is CASRAGPSYTF. CDR3 nucleotide sequence: TGTGCCAGCAGGGCCGGACCGTCCTACACCTTC.

The chain employs TRBV2 and TRBJ2-2; tentatively, D is TRBD2 (5 bases). CDR1 and CDR2 from the germline V gene are SNHLY and FYNNEI. The CDR3 runs 14 residues. V was cut by 7 bases and J by 4 bases, with 13 bases left in between. This CDR3 reads CASNKRLITGELFF. The CDR3 DNA reads as TGTGCCAGCAATAAGCGGTTAATCACCGGGGAGCTGTTTTTT.

The chain employs TRBV5-6 and TRBJ2-5; D unresolved. The length of the CDR3 is 15 residues. Germline loops: CDR1 SGHDT, CDR2 YYEEEE. V was cut by 0 bases and J by 2 bases, with 11 bases left in between. The CDR3 nucleotides are TGTGCCAGCAGCTTGGGATTCGGCAGACAAGAGACCCAGTACTTC. The encoded protein is CASSLGFGRQETQYF.

The chain joins TRBV18 to TRBJ1-1, with a weak D call TRBD1 (5 bases). The CDR3 has 15 amino acids. From germline, CDR1 is KGHSH and CDR2 LQKENI. Trimming pared 3 bases from V and 1 base from J, leaving 12 bases between. The CDR3 reads CASSPSGRWNTEAFF. DNA for the CDR3: TGTGCCAGCTCACCCTCGGGGCGGTGGAACACTGAAGCTTTCTTT.

This chain joins TRBV5-1 and TRBJ2-6; perhaps D is TRBD1 or TRBD2 (5 bases each). CDR3 length: 16 amino acids. The germline CDR1 and CDR2 sequences are SGHRS and YFSETQ. The V and J ends lost 0 bases and 0 bases respectively, with 7 bases between them. CDR3 in amino acids: CASSLVGTSGANVLTF. CDR3 DNA sequence: TGCGCCAGCAGCTTGGTTGGGACCTCTGGGGCCAACGTCCTGACTTTC.

This clone was detected once. This chain links TRBV28 with TRBJ1-2; TRBD1 might be the D (5 bases). The CDR3 is 13 amino acids. Trimming took off 6 bases at V and 1 base at J, with 9 bases between the two ends. From germline, CDR1 is MDHEN and CDR2 SYDVKM. In DNA form, the CDR3 reads TGTGCCAGCAGGGGGGTCCGTAACTATGGCTACACCTTC. As protein: CASRGVRNYGYTF.

The V and J genes are TRBV2 and TRBJ1-2, with 12 bases aligning to TRBD1. There are 15 residues in the CDR3. V shed 6 bases and J 5 bases; nucleotides not matched to a gene: 7. Germline-derived CDR1 and CDR2 are SNHLY and FYNNEI. The CDR3 DNA reads TGTGCCAGCAGAGTTGAGGGACAGGGGGCTTATGGCTACACCTTC. This encodes CASRVEGQGAYGYTF.